These 10 T cell receptor beta chains came from one sample sequenced in a study of cytomegalovirus exposure and HLA in healthy donors (dated by TCRdb to the late 2010s). Library generation was performed with the immunoSEQ multiplex PCR assay. For the multiplex PCR, a mixture combining 60 forward primers for TCR Vbeta segments and 13 reverse primers for TCR Jbeta segments was used. The clones in this table, taken by TCRdb from immuneACCESS, are in-frame only. Not every clone is retained; where verified, under half of the shortfall comes from an unresolved V gene, and the cause of the rest is unknown. For this sample there are more than 85,000 clones; over 60% appear just once. In total, the top ten clones hold roughly 13% of the sample. Sequenced: PBMCs. The source is a man under 40 in good health and CMV-seropositive.

The genes are TRBV6-5 and TRBJ2-2, with D tentatively TRBD2 (5 bases). Per the germline V gene, CDR1 is MNHEY and CDR2 is SVGAGI. V was pared by 2 bases and J by 2 bases, with 9 bases between. The CDR3 has 15 residues. The chain's CDR3 is CASSYEGLNTGELFF. For the CDR3, the DNA is TGTGCCAGCAGTTACGAGGGCCTTAACACCGGGGAGCTGTTTTTT.

The J gene is TRBJ1-1, the V gene TRBV6-5; 9 positions match TRBD1. The CDR3 contains 12 residues. The V and J ends lost 2 bases and 10 bases, in that order; junction bases with no gene match: 2. Germline CDR1 is MNHEY and CDR2 is SVGAGI. The CDR3 DNA follows: TGTGCCAGCAGTTACGGGGGACAGGGAGCTTTCTTT. This gives the protein CASSYGGQGAFF.

The chain couples TRBV28 to TRBJ1-4; TRBD1 matches at 8 bases. V gave up 8 bases and J gave up 8 bases; unmatched junction bases: 13. The V gene's germline CDR1 is MDHEN and CDR2 SYDVKM. This CDR3 spans 15 amino acids. The CDR3 DNA reads TGTGCCAGCCTTGGGGGTGACAGGGGTAGCGAAAAACTGTTTTTT. Amino acid sequence: CASLGGDRGSEKLFF.

The chain recombines TRBV6-4 with TRBJ2-4; 7 nucleotides line up with TRBD2. The CDR3 is made up of 18 amino acids. The germline V gene has CDR1 MRHNA and CDR2 SNTAGT. J gave up 1 base and V 4 bases, and 13 bases lay outside the gene matches. This CDR3 is CASSAKLLGGEAKNIQYF. In DNA, the CDR3 is TGTGCCAGCAGTGCTAAACTTTTGGGGGGGGAGGCCAAAAACATTCAGTACTTC.

The chain carries TRBV10-3 and TRBJ1-6; D might be TRBD1 (6 bases). The V end lost 5 bases, the J end lost 7 bases, and 12 bases lay between the germline ends. The V gene's germline CDR1 is ENHRY and CDR2 SYGVKD. The CDR3 contains 14 residues. CDR3 nucleotides: TGTGCCATCAGTAGAGAGGGGGTCAATTCACCCCTCCACTTT. It specifies CAISREGVNSPLHF.

V and J are TRBV9 and TRBJ1-3; maybe TRBD1 (6 bases). Looked up from germline, CDR1 is SGDLS and CDR2 is YYNGEE. Between the trimmed V and J ends, which lost 4 bases and 1 base, there was a span of 12 bases. CDR3 length: 15 amino acids. CDR3 residues: CASSIQGQSGNTIYF. The CDR3, as DNA: TGTGCCAGCAGCATACAGGGTCAGTCTGGAAACACCATATATTTT.

V is TRBV11-2 and J is TRBJ1-2; 8 bases match TRBD1. V was clipped by 2 bases and J by 1 base; unmatched bases: 6. Germline V lookup: CDR1 SGHAT, CDR2 FQNNGV. There are 16 residues in the CDR3. The CDR3 loop is CASSLLGRGHNYGYTF. The CDR3 DNA sequence: TGTGCCAGCAGCTTACTCGGCAGGGGGCATAACTATGGCTACACCTTC.

Here the CDR3 DNA reads TGTGCCAGCAGCTCACAGAGACGAACTGAAGCTTTCTTT. Translated, it gives CASSSQRRTEAFF. The rearrangement joins TRBV11-2 to TRBJ1-1, with D uncertain. Germline assignment: CDR1 SGHAT and CDR2 FQNNGV. This CDR3 is built from 13 residues. V dropped 4 bases and J dropped 5 bases, with 11 bases sitting between them.

The rearrangement joins TRBV6-5 to TRBJ1-5, with D possibly being TRBD1 (5 bases). Looked up from germline, CDR1 is MNHEY and CDR2 is SVGAGI. This CDR3 contains 14 residues. Between the trimmed V and J ends, which lost 2 bases and 3 bases, there was a span of 8 bases. CDR3 amino acids: CASSYQGVNQPQHF. In DNA, the CDR3 is TGTGCCAGCAGTTACCAGGGCGTCAATCAGCCCCAGCATTTT.

The V gene is TRBV7-7, the J gene TRBJ2-2; TRBD1 aligns across 9 bases. The CDR3 sequence is 15 residues long. Germline V gene data show CDR1 as SSHAT and CDR2 as FNYEAQ (reference sequence). V lost 4 bases and J lost 1; bases outside the gene matches: 1. CDR3 protein: CASSWGQGNTGELFF. The CDR3 DNA follows: TGTGCCAGCAGCTGGGGACAGGGGAACACCGGGGAGCTGTTTTTT. The variable domain in full, completed from reference TRBV7-7 and TRBJ2-2, reads GAGVSQSPRYKVTKRGQDVTLRCDPISSHATLYWYQQALGQGPEFLTYFNYEAQPDKSGLPSDRFSAERPEGSISTLTIQRTEQRDSAMYRCASSWGQGNTGELFFGEGSRLTVL.